The TCR beta chain described here comes from a study of blood T cell repertoires in COVID-19. Study as a whole: Researchers got acute and convalescent COVID-19 samples from the United States, Italy and Spain. In each case, the material was cDNA or gDNA derived from T cells, B-cell-depleted T cells, or PBMCs.

In the original workflow: The assay estimated nucleated cells by amplifying reference gene primers. The protocol was immunoSEQ multiplex PCR, while the TCRdb copy is restricted to in-frame clones and leaves out a portion. The V and J calls and clone size are taken from that table; D and trimming were inferred from the DNA. The data hold about 220,000 clones, with approximately 86% observed a single time. The V segment lost 5 bases and the J segment 5 bases; nucleotides outside the gene matches: 14. Germline-derived CDR1 and CDR2 are LNHNV and YYDKDF (reference sequence). The CDR3 is 16 residues long.

The TCR comes from a man in his forties with acute or convalescent COVID-19. The chain is built from TRBV15 and TRBJ2-5; TRBD1 matches 7 bases. Sequenced: peripheral blood. CDR3 in DNA: TGTGCCACCAGCCGAGGATCCGGGACAGCGAGGGAGACCCAGTACTTC. Its translation is CATSRGSGTARETQYF.